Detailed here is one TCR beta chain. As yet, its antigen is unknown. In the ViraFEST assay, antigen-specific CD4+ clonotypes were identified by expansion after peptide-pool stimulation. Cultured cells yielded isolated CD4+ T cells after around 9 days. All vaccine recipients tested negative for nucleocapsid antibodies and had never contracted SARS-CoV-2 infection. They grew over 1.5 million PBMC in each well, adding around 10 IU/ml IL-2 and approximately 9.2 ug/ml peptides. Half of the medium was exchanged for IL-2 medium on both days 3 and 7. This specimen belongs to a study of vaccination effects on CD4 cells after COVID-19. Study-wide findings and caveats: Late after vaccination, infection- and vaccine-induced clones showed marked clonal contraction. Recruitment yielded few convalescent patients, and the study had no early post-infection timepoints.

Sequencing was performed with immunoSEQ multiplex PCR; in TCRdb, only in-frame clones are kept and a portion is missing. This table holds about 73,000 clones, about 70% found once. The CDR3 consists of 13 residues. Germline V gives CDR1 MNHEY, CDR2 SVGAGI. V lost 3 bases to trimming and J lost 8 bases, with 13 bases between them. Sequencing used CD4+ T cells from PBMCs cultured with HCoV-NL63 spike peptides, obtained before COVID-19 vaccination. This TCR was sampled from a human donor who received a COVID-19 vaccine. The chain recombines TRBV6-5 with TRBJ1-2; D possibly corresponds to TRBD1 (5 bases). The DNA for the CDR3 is TGTGCCAGCAGTTATCTCCGGGGCAGGGGCTACACCTTC. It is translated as CASSYLRGRGYTF.